This is a list of T cell receptor beta chains from one sample in a study of radiation and T cells in renal cell carcinoma. The protocol was immunoSEQ multiplex PCR, while the TCRdb copy is restricted to in-frame clones and leaves out a portion. This table has roughly 92,000 clones, roughly 82% appearing once. The sequenced sample was blood, obtained from a patient whose treatment included radiotherapy and nephrectomy. The source of these receptors is a man between 60 and 75 years old with renal cell carcinoma. The CDR3 runs from the conserved cysteine through the conserved F or W. The D gene is left open where the match is weak. The size entry is marked missing in some rows and otherwise reads once, few, many or a size class.

v_gene	d_gene	j_gene	len	abundance	CDR3aa	CDR3nt
TRBV18	NA	TRBJ2-3	13	NA	CASSPQGIDTQYF	TGTGCCAGCTCACCACAGGGGATAGATACGCAGTATTTT
TRBV2	TRBD1	TRBJ1-3	18	NA	CASSLQGGRIFSGNTIYF	TGTGCCAGCAGCTTACAGGGGGGACGCATCTTCTCTGGAAACACCATATATTTT
TRBV4-2	TRBD2	TRBJ2-5	17	NA	CASSQSGLAGGQETQYF	TGTGCCAGCAGCCAAAGCGGACTAGCGGGAGGACAAGAGACCCAGTACTTC
TRBV21-1	NA	TRBJ2-3	14	once	CASSKEVGWDTQYF	TGTGCCAGCAGCAAAGAGGTCGGCTGGGATACGCAGTATTTT
TRBV13	NA	TRBJ1-1	13	few	CASRGLRNTEAFF	TGTGCCAGCAGAGGTCTGAGAAATACTGAAGCTTTCTTT
TRBV29-1	TRBD1	TRBJ2-7	14	NA	CSVGDRELIYEQYF	TGCAGCGTTGGAGACAGGGAACTAATCTACGAGCAGTACTTC
TRBV23-1	TRBD1	TRBJ2-2	14	NA	CATHGQGATGELFF	TGCGCCACACATGGACAGGGGGCCACCGGGGAGCTGTTTTTT
TRBV28	NA	TRBJ1-1	12	few	CASDSGNTEAFF	TGTGCCAGCGATTCAGGGAACACTGAAGCTTTCTTT
TRBV29-1	TRBD1	TRBJ2-1	16	NA	CSVEIRDRGFYNEQFF	TGCAGCGTTGAAATTAGAGACAGGGGATTTTACAATGAGCAGTTCTTC
TRBV4-1	NA	TRBJ2-7	17	NA	CASSQEWVRVGTYEQYF	TGCGCCAGCAGCCAAGAATGGGTGAGGGTTGGGACCTACGAGCAGTACTTC
TRBV10-3	NA	TRBJ2-3	12	NA	CATRTGTDTQYF	TGTGCCACCCGGACAGGCACAGATACGCAGTATTTT
TRBV6-5	NA	TRBJ1-5	14	once	CASGGGRVGQPQHF	TGTGCCAGCGGGGGGGGCAGGGTCGGGCAGCCCCAGCATTTT
TRBV27	NA	TRBJ2-3	12	NA	CASRTLSDTQYF	TGTGCCAGCCGGACTTTATCAGATACGCAGTATTTT
TRBV5-1	TRBD1	TRBJ2-1	15	NA	CASSSPAQGYNEQFF	TGCGCCAGCAGCTCGCCGGCACAGGGGTACAATGAGCAGTTCTTC
TRBV30	NA	TRBJ2-7	14	NA	CAWSVQRGMREQYF	TGTGCCTGGAGTGTACAGAGGGGGATGCGCGAGCAGTACTTC
TRBV19	TRBD1	TRBJ2-7	17	NA	CASSIDSPGTGGAEQYF	TGTGCCAGTAGTATAGATTCCCCCGGGACAGGGGGCGCCGAGCAGTACTTC
TRBV9	NA	TRBJ1-5	15	NA	CASSPQSGEGQPQHF	TGTGCCAGCAGCCCCCAGTCGGGGGAAGGGCAGCCCCAGCATTTT
TRBV4-2	TRBD1	TRBJ1-3	15	NA	CASSPQTGAGNTIYF	TGTGCCAGCAGCCCCCAGACAGGGGCTGGAAACACCATATATTTT
TRBV5-1	TRBD1	TRBJ2-3	15	NA	CASSAPGQGADTQYF	TGCGCCAGCAGCGCCCCGGGACAGGGGGCAGATACGCAGTATTTT
TRBV6-5	NA	TRBJ2-3	14	NA	CASSRLGFTDTQYF	TGTGCCAGCAGCCGTCTAGGGTTCACAGATACGCAGTATTTT
TRBV7-6	TRBD2	TRBJ2-1	15	NA	CASSSRGGQYNEQFF	TGTGCCAGCAGCTCCCGGGGGGGGCAGTACAATGAGCAGTTCTTC
TRBV9	NA	TRBJ1-3	15	NA	CASSVQGNSGNTIYF	TGTGCCAGCAGCGTACAGGGTAACTCTGGAAACACCATATATTTT
TRBV28	NA	TRBJ1-1	12	NA	CASSPYNTEAFF	TGTGCCAGCAGTCCCTACAACACTGAAGCTTTCTTT
TRBV27	NA	TRBJ2-1	16	once	CASSNLGERVSTEQFF	TGTGCCAGCAGCAACCTAGGAGAAAGGGTCTCAACTGAGCAGTTCTTC
TRBV5-1	NA	TRBJ2-5	16	NA	CASSVLSDIRRETQYF	TGCGCCAGCAGCGTCCTGAGCGACATACGTCGGGAGACCCAGTACTTC
TRBV5-4	TRBD2	TRBJ2-2	15	NA	CASTRLAGTTGELFF	TGTGCCAGCACCCGACTAGCGGGAACCACCGGGGAGCTGTTTTTT
TRBV5-1	TRBD1	TRBJ2-1	14	NA	CASSRTGGNNEQFF	TGCGCCAGCAGCCGGACAGGGGGTAACAATGAGCAGTTCTTC
TRBV19	NA	TRBJ2-2	15	NA	CASSRDAANTGELFF	TGTGCCAGTAGTAGGGACGCTGCGAACACCGGGGAGCTGTTTTTT
TRBV4-1	NA	TRBJ2-1	14	NA	CASSQGLRGNEQFF	TGCGCCAGCAGCCAAGGGCTTCGGGGGAATGAGCAGTTCTTC
TRBV10-3	NA	TRBJ1-4	16	NA	CAISEDGTSTNEKLFF	TGTGCCATCAGTGAGGACGGAACTTCAACTAATGAAAAACTGTTTTTT
TRBV6-5	NA	TRBJ1-1	12	NA	CASSVRGSEAFF	TGTGCCAGCAGCGTCAGGGGATCTGAAGCTTTCTTT
TRBV6-5	NA	TRBJ2-5	15	once	CASTPSGDSKKTQYF	TGTGCCAGCACTCCCAGCGGGGACAGTAAGAAGACCCAGTACTTC
TRBV7-2	NA	TRBJ2-7	13	NA	CASSLERSYEQYF	TGTGCCAGCAGCTTAGAACGCTCCTACGAGCAGTACTTC
TRBV7-3	TRBD1	TRBJ1-1	18	NA	CASSLAGTGGAENTEAFF	TGTGCCAGCAGCTTAGCGGGGACAGGGGGCGCGGAGAACACTGAAGCTTTCTTT
TRBV4-1	TRBD2	TRBJ2-1	16	NA	CASSQDRGGAPNEQFF	TGCGCCAGCAGCCAAGATCGGGGGGGAGCCCCCAATGAGCAGTTCTTC
TRBV2	NA	TRBJ2-7	14	NA	CASSVVQMAYEQYF	TGTGCCAGCAGTGTGGTACAGATGGCCTACGAGCAGTACTTC
TRBV6-6	NA	TRBJ2-7	15	NA	CASSYRDRNAGEQYF	TGTGCCAGCAGTTACAGAGACAGGAACGCAGGAGAGCAGTACTTC
TRBV5-1	NA	TRBJ2-5	14	once	CASSWTGARETQYF	TGCGCCAGCAGCTGGACGGGGGCGCGGGAGACCCAGTACTTC
TRBV28	NA	TRBJ1-5	14	NA	CAGSPTSGRGAQHF	TGTGCCGGCAGTCCGACAAGCGGGAGGGGGGCCCAGCATTTT
TRBV9	NA	TRBJ2-2	11	NA	CASSDTGELFF	TGTGCCAGCAGTGACACCGGGGAGCTGTTTTTT
TRBV4-3	TRBD2	TRBJ2-1	13	NA	CASSQDPSGRQFF	TGCGCCAGCAGCCAAGATCCTAGCGGGAGACAGTTCTTC
TRBV29-1	NA	TRBJ1-2	13	NA	CSVSGGTNYGYTF	TGCAGCGTGTCGGGGGGAACTAACTATGGCTACACCTTC
TRBV27	TRBD1	TRBJ2-1	16	NA	CASSLSWGQAYNEQFF	TGTGCCAGCAGTTTATCTTGGGGACAGGCCTACAATGAGCAGTTCTTC
TRBV4-1	NA	TRBJ1-3	14	NA	CASSQAGSRNTIYF	TGCGCCAGCAGCCAAGCCGGAAGCCGAAACACCATATATTTT
TRBV2	NA	TRBJ2-3	12	NA	CASSEFGDTQYF	TGTGCCAGCAGTGAATTTGGGGATACGCAGTATTTT
TRBV18	NA	TRBJ2-1	12	few	CASSPEGNEQFF	TGTGCCAGCTCACCAGAAGGCAATGAGCAGTTCTTC
TRBV7-8	TRBD1	TRBJ2-2	15	NA	CASSLGQGSHRELFF	TGTGCCAGCAGCTTAGGACAGGGTAGTCACCGGGAGCTGTTTTTT
TRBV18	TRBD1	TRBJ2-7	15	once	CASSSYRGPTYEQYF	TGTGCCAGCTCGTCCTACAGGGGGCCCACCTACGAGCAGTACTTC
TRBV18	NA	TRBJ1-2	19	NA	CASSPPFQGGMISDYGYTF	TGTGCCAGCTCACCCCCGTTTCAGGGCGGCATGATTTCTGACTATGGCTACACCTTC
TRBV7-2	NA	TRBJ1-5	14	NA	CASSLIGSNQPQHF	TGTGCCAGCAGCTTAATAGGGAGCAATCAGCCCCAGCATTTT
TRBV7-2	NA	TRBJ1-1	12	NA	CASSTRGTEAFF	TGTGCCAGCAGCACGAGGGGCACTGAAGCTTTCTTT
TRBV7-2	NA	TRBJ2-3	18	NA	CASSLEPYSWGRSDTQYF	TGTGCCAGCAGCTTAGAACCTTATAGTTGGGGGAGATCAGATACGCAGTATTTT